Below, one TCR beta chain is given with its context. This CDR3 region has 13 residues. Trimming removed 1 base from V and 6 bases from J, with 9 bases in between. Per germline, CDR1 LNHNV and CDR2 YYDKDF (reference sequence). A Seattle source enrolled patients during active infection and followed them longitudinally. This record belongs to a study of blood T cell repertoires in COVID-19. At the level of the study: Acute and convalescent COVID-19 samples came from the United States, Italy and Spain. Sample material is recorded as cDNA or gDNA derived from T cells, B-cell-depleted T cells, or PBMCs.

Only in-frame clones appear in the TCRdb table, and some are missing; sequencing was by immunoSEQ multiplex PCR. The sample shows around 100,000 clones, roughly 90% of them seen only once. The source material was peripheral blood. The rearrangement links TRBV15 to TRBJ1-1; D is unresolved. The sequence derives from a man aged 45-65 years with COVID-19, enrolled during active disease. Here the CDR3 reads CATSRGKAAEAFF. The DNA of the CDR3 is TGTGCCACCAGCAGAGGAAAGGCGGCTGAAGCTTTCTTT.